The source of this T cell receptor beta chain is a study of T cell repertoires in cytomegalovirus infection. Regarding the study as a whole: What dominated the ex vivo response were HLA-C-restricted CMV-specific TCR beta clonotypes.

From the reads, TCRdb called clonotypes with MiXCR, one entry per CDR3 protein. The sample has approximately 260,000 distinct CDR3 sequences, over 15% seen once. This clonotype appeared once. Antigen specificity is unknown. The V and J ends lost 4 bases and 12 bases respectively, with 22 bases between them. This CDR3 is 15 amino acids long. Germline values: CDR1 SEHNR, CDR2 FQNEAQ (reference sequence). The chain uses TRBV7-9 and TRBJ2-1; D possibly corresponds to TRBD1 (6 bases). The sequence was collected from a human donor in good health (CMV status not recorded). Some clones in this sample may be carry-over from other donors' samples. The sequencing input was CD8+ T cells from PBMCs. The CDR3 reads CASSSNRDILHVQFF. CDR3 coding DNA: TGTGCCAGCAGCTCAAACAGGGACATCCTTCATGTGCAGTTCTTC.